The present T cell receptor (beta chain) was sequenced within a study of blood T cells in healthy people across ages. Findings and caveats of the study: A strong correlation between TCR beta diversity and naive T cell percentage was seen. Comparison with aged donors showed that long-lived donors had more naive CD4+ cells and higher diversity.

PCR was performed a second time for 7 to 11 cycles using a sample-barcoded 5' primer and a J-beta primer mix. Using its own MiXCR run on the 5' RACE reads, TCRdb lists one record per CDR3 protein. The data show approximately 490,000 distinct CDR3 sequences, approximately 25% seen once. This clonotype has a handful of counts. Its cognate antigen is unknown. This CDR3 is 12 amino acids long. Trimming stripped 7 bases from V and 7 bases from J, with 8 bases between. Germline V CDR1 and CDR2: SGHVS, FQNEAQ. In addition, the sample was reused for a study of T cells of mothers and their children.

Sequencing was performed on blood. V and J are TRBV7-8 and TRBJ1-6; D is ambiguous. The TCR originated in a boy aged 5-17 years in good health. CDR3 in amino acids: CASTQINSPLHF. Here the CDR3 DNA reads TGTGCCAGCACCCAGATAAATTCACCCCTCCACTTT.